The present TCR beta chain was sequenced within a study of blood T cell repertoires in COVID-19. Study in general: Samples representing acute and convalescent COVID-19 were sourced from the United States, Italy and Spain.

CDR3 length: 14 amino acids. CDR1 is KGHSH, CDR2 LQKENI, per germline. Unmatched junction bases numbered 4, after V lost 3 bases and J lost 4 bases. Profiled with immunoSEQ multiplex PCR; TCRdb holds only in-frame clones, not every one. The table includes 39,000 or so clones, approximately 93% detected once. This TCR was recovered from a man in his forties or fifties with active COVID-19. The chain carries TRBV18 and TRBJ1-2; 8 bases line up with TRBD1. The sample comprised peripheral blood. CDR3 sequence: CASSPGQGTYGYTF. For the CDR3, the DNA is TGTGCCAGCTCACCTGGACAGGGAACCTATGGCTACACCTTC.